These 2 T cell receptor beta chains were sequenced from one sample in a study of blood T cell repertoires in COVID-19. Profiling relied on immunoSEQ multiplex PCR, and the TCRdb table lists in-frame clones only, not all of them. The table includes some 94,000 clones, approximately 88% detected once. Material: peripheral blood. These receptors all stem from a woman aged 55-70 years with COVID-19, enrolled during active disease.

The chain has TRBV18 and TRBJ2-3; TRBD1 agrees at 8 bases. Trimming removed 3 bases from V and 3 bases from J; junction bases left unmatched: 2. This CDR3 comprises 14 residues. CDR1 is KGHSH and CDR2 is LQKENI in the germline V gene. CDR3 sequence reads: CASSPRTGTDTQYF. The CDR3 region has the DNA TGTGCCAGCTCACCGAGGACAGGGACAGATACGCAGTATTTT. The full variable domain, rest sourced from reference TRBV18 and TRBJ2-3, is NAGVMQNPRHLVRRRGQEARLRCSPMKGHSHVYWYRQLPEEGLKFMVYLQKENIIDESGMPKERFSAEFPKEGPSILRIQQVVRGDSAAYFCASSPRTGTDTQYFGPGTRLTVL.

The CDR3 loop reads CASGLGAGVGTEAFF. As DNA, the CDR3 is TGTGCTAGTGGTTTGGGGGCAGGGGTCGGCACTGAAGCTTTCTTT. V gene TRBV12-5 combines with J gene TRBJ1-1; D is possibly TRBD1 (6 bases). The CDR3 consists of 15 residues. V lost 1 base, J lost 4 bases, and 13 bases lay in between. The germline V gene encodes CDR1 LGHNT and CDR2 FRNRAP.